This T cell receptor beta chain derives from a study of blood T cell repertoires in COVID-19. Assay: immunoSEQ multiplex PCR; the TCRdb copy retains only in-frame clones and omits some. This table has 86,000 or so clones, roughly 86% appearing once. The CDR3 spans 14 residues. CDR1 is SGHDT and CDR2 is YYEEEE in the germline V gene. Trimming stripped 4 bases from V and 4 bases from J, with 12 bases between. The chain has TRBV5-6 and TRBJ2-1; a weak D match, TRBD1 (7 bases). This clonotype was obtained from a man aged 50 to 59 with active or convalescent COVID-19. The sample comprised peripheral blood. Here the CDR3 reads CASSGGTAYNEQFF. For the CDR3, the DNA is TGTGCCAGCAGCGGAGGGACAGCTTACAATGAGCAGTTCTTC.